Listed below are T cell receptor beta chains from one sample, sequenced in a study of cytomegalovirus exposure and HLA in healthy donors. Some clones are missing from TCRdb's copy, which holds only in-frame ones; the method was immunoSEQ multiplex PCR. The sample data list roughly 50,000 clones. The sample comprised PBMCs. The receptors were sampled from a woman aged 40 to 50 in good health and CMV-seronegative. The CDR3 runs from the conserved cysteine through the conserved F or W. A D gene is named only where the DNA matches it firmly. Clone size is shown for a subset of rows, as once, few, many or a class of expanded clone.

clone_size: NA; d_call: NA; v_call: TRBV4-3; j_call: TRBJ2-3; cdr3_nt: TGCGCCAGCAGCCAAGATTGGAGCGGCGACACGCAGTATTTT; cdr3_aa: CASSQDWSGDTQYF
clone_size: NA; d_call: TRBD1; v_call: TRBV6-5; j_call: TRBJ2-7; cdr3_nt: TGTGCCAGCAGTTACTCCGGACAGGTCGGCTACGAGCAGTACTTC; cdr3_aa: CASSYSGQVGYEQYF
clone_size: NA; d_call: TRBD1; v_call: TRBV7-9; j_call: TRBJ2-5; cdr3_nt: TGTGCCAGCAGCTCTAGTATCAGGGGACAGCGAGAGACCCAGTACTTC; cdr3_aa: CASSSSIRGQRETQYF
clone_size: large; d_call: NA; v_call: TRBV27; j_call: TRBJ2-2; cdr3_nt: TGTGCCAGCAGTTTCCGACCGACGGGCACCGGGGAGCTGTTTTTT; cdr3_aa: CASSFRPTGTGELFF
clone_size: NA; d_call: NA; v_call: TRBV18; j_call: TRBJ1-2; cdr3_nt: TGTGCCAGCTCACCCGGACAGCCGAACTATGGCTACACCTTC; cdr3_aa: CASSPGQPNYGYTF
clone_size: NA; d_call: NA; v_call: TRBV7-2; j_call: TRBJ2-2; cdr3_nt: TGTGCCAGCAGCTTAGCGACGAGGACCGGGGAGCTGTTTTTT; cdr3_aa: CASSLATRTGELFF
clone_size: NA; d_call: TRBD2; v_call: TRBV5-1; j_call: TRBJ2-7; cdr3_nt: TGCGCCAGCAGCTTGGTGTCGCGGGAGACCATCAGCCACGAGCAGTACTTC; cdr3_aa: CASSLVSRETISHEQYF
clone_size: NA; d_call: NA; v_call: TRBV28; j_call: TRBJ1-5; cdr3_nt: TGTGCCAGTCACAGTAGCAATCAGCCCCAGCATTTT; cdr3_aa: CASHSSNQPQHF
clone_size: NA; d_call: NA; v_call: TRBV10-3; j_call: TRBJ2-7; cdr3_nt: TGTGCCATCAGCCCTAACCAGGGCGGCGAGCAGTACTTC; cdr3_aa: CAISPNQGGEQYF
clone_size: NA; d_call: TRBD1; v_call: TRBV11-2; j_call: TRBJ2-5; cdr3_nt: TGTGCCAGCAGCCCCCGGGGGACAGGAGAGACCCAGTACTTC; cdr3_aa: CASSPRGTGETQYF
clone_size: NA; d_call: NA; v_call: TRBV6-1; j_call: TRBJ1-3; cdr3_nt: TGTGCCAGCAGGCCCCAGACAGGTTCTGGAAACACCATATATTTT; cdr3_aa: CASRPQTGSGNTIYF
clone_size: NA; d_call: TRBD1; v_call: TRBV11-1; j_call: TRBJ1-2; cdr3_nt: TGTGCCAGCAGCCGGACAGGGGGCGCCGATGGCTACACCTTC; cdr3_aa: CASSRTGGADGYTF
clone_size: NA; d_call: NA; v_call: TRBV5-1; j_call: TRBJ2-5; cdr3_nt: TGCGCCAGCAGCTTACCGCTAGAGCAAGAGACCCAGTACTTC; cdr3_aa: CASSLPLEQETQYF
clone_size: NA; d_call: NA; v_call: TRBV4-1; j_call: TRBJ1-1; cdr3_nt: TGCGCCAGCAGCCAGTTGGGGGCGCTGGACACTGAAGCTTTCTTT; cdr3_aa: CASSQLGALDTEAFF
clone_size: NA; d_call: TRBD1; v_call: TRBV5-8; j_call: TRBJ1-5; cdr3_nt: TGTGCCAGCAGCAGCCGTATAACAGGGGGCGGTCAGCCCCAGCATTTT; cdr3_aa: CASSSRITGGGQPQHF
clone_size: NA; d_call: NA; v_call: TRBV27; j_call: TRBJ2-5; cdr3_nt: TGTGCCAGCAGCCTCTTGGAGGGGGCGCGAGAGACCCAGTACTTC; cdr3_aa: CASSLLEGARETQYF
clone_size: NA; d_call: NA; v_call: TRBV30; j_call: TRBJ1-2; cdr3_nt: TGTGCCCTTACACCTAACTATGGCTACACCTTC; cdr3_aa: CALTPNYGYTF
clone_size: NA; d_call: TRBD2; v_call: TRBV28; j_call: TRBJ2-2; cdr3_nt: TGTGCCAGTTCGGTGGGACTAGCGGGAGGGCGATGGAGCGGGGAGCTGTTTTTT; cdr3_aa: CASSVGLAGGRWSGELFF
clone_size: NA; d_call: TRBD1; v_call: TRBV28; j_call: TRBJ2-7; cdr3_nt: TGTGCCAGCAGTTCAGGGGGCTCCTACGAGCAGTACTTC; cdr3_aa: CASSSGGSYEQYF
clone_size: NA; d_call: NA; v_call: TRBV27; j_call: TRBJ1-1; cdr3_nt: TGTGCCAGCAGTTCGACAGTAGCCACTGAAGCTTTCTTT; cdr3_aa: CASSSTVATEAFF
clone_size: NA; d_call: TRBD1; v_call: TRBV5-1; j_call: TRBJ1-4; cdr3_nt: TGCGCCAGCAGCCGGGAGGGGGCAAGTGAAAAACTGTTTTTT; cdr3_aa: CASSREGASEKLFF
clone_size: NA; d_call: NA; v_call: TRBV28; j_call: TRBJ2-7; cdr3_nt: TGTGCCAGCAGTTTTCTACACGAGCAGTACTTC; cdr3_aa: CASSFLHEQYF
clone_size: NA; d_call: TRBD2; v_call: TRBV5-1; j_call: TRBJ2-5; cdr3_nt: TGCGCCAGCACCCTATGGGAGCGGGGGGGCCAAGAGACCCAGTACTTC; cdr3_aa: CASTLWERGGQETQYF
clone_size: NA; d_call: TRBD2; v_call: TRBV5-4; j_call: TRBJ2-7; cdr3_nt: TGTGCCAGCAGCTTGGGACTAGCGGGAGACTACGAGCAGTACTTC; cdr3_aa: CASSLGLAGDYEQYF
clone_size: NA; d_call: TRBD2; v_call: TRBV9; j_call: TRBJ2-7; cdr3_nt: TGTGCCAGCAGCCCTGGGCGACTAGCGGGAGGACAAACCTACGAGCAGTACTTC; cdr3_aa: CASSPGRLAGGQTYEQYF